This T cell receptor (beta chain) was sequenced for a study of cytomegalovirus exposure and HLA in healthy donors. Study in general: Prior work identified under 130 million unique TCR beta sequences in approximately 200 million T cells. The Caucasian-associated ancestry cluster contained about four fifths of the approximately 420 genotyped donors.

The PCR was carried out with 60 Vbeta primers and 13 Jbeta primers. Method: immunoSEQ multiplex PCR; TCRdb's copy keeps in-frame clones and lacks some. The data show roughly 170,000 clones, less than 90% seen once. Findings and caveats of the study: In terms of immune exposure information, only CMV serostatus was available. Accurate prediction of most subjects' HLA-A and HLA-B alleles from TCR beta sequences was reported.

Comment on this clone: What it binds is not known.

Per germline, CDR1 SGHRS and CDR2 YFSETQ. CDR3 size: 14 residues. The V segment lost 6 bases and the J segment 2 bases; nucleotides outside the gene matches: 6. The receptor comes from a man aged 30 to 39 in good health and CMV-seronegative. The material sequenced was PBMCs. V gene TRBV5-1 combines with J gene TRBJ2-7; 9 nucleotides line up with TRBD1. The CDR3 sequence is CASTHRGRAYEQYF. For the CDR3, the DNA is TGCGCCAGCACACACAGGGGGCGGGCCTACGAGCAGTACTTC.